This T cell receptor (beta chain) stems from a study of siplizumab effects on memory and regulatory T cells. Study results and limitations: Roughly 75-96% of proliferating CD4+ or CD8+ clones lacked a naive or memory phenotype that could be assigned. Naive T cells apparently outstripped memory cells in diversity and seemed major alloresponse contributors. Siplizumab, the agent tested, significantly reduced alloreactive sequences traceable to unstimulated CD4+ memory cells. The authors did not confirm suppressive function in proliferating Tregs from siplizumab cultures.

Concerning this clone itself: Antigen unknown.

The CDR3 totals 15 residues. The junction had 5 bases not matched to a gene; V was cut back by 2 bases and J by 5 bases. Germline V gives CDR1 MNHEY, CDR2 SVGAGI. Repertoires were generated with immunoSEQ multiplex PCR, while TCRdb's copy carries only in-frame clones and drops some. Here the sample spans about 94,000 clones, approximately 93% being singletons. The gene calls are TRBV6-5 and TRBJ2-1, with 8 nucleotides matching TRBD1. The clonotype was recovered from a human donor in good health. The sample was non-Treg CD4+ T cells sorted from blood. The CDR3 region is CASSYEGRGHNEQFF. In nucleotides, the CDR3 is TGTGCCAGCAGTTACGAGGGCAGGGGGCACAATGAGCAGTTCTTC.